This T cell receptor (beta chain) is drawn from a study of T cells in Graves' hyperthyroidism and ophthalmopathy. Study-level information: Specimen type is peripheral blood, collected at initial diagnosis prior to any treatment.

TCR beta CDR3 regions were amplified from RNA. TCR CDR3 underwent first-round RT-PCR with the HTBI primer set. TCRdb re-analysed the multiplex PCR reads in MiXCR, keeping a single row per CDR3 protein. The sample holds about 700,000 distinct CDR3 sequences, approximately 15% seen once. The CDR3 runs to 13 residues. Germline CDR1 reads MNHNS; CDR2 reads SASEGT. The ends lost 10 bases at V and 3 bases at J; junction bases unmatched: 4. Each patient was aged 18 to 65 and had newly diagnosed hyperthyroidism of under 2 months' duration. Based on clinical symptoms, serum thyroxine and TRAb, thyroid ultrasound and orbital computed tomography, diagnoses were reached. This clonotype was seen more than once but under ten times.

The specimen sequenced was blood. The clonotype was recovered from a woman younger than 35 with Graves' hyperthyroidism. The chain employs TRBV6-1 and TRBJ1-4; 8 bases match TRBD1. The CDR3 protein is CATRGLANEKLFF. The CDR3 nucleotides read TGTGCCACCAGGGGGCTCGCTAATGAAAAACTGTTTTTT.